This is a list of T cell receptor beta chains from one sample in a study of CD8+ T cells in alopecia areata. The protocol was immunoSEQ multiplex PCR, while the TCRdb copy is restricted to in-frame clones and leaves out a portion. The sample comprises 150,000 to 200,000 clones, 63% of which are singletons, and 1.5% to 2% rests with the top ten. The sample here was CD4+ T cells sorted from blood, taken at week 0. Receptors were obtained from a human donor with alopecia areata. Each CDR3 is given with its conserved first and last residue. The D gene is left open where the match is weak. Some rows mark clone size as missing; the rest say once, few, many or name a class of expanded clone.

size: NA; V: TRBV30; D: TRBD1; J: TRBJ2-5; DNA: TGTGCCTGGAGTGGCGGACAGGGAAGTGCGACCCAGTACTTC; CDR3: CAWSGGQGSATQYF
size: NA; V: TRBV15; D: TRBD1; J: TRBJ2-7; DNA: TGTGCCACCACGGGACAGAGAAACTACGAGCAGTACTTC; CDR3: CATTGQRNYEQYF
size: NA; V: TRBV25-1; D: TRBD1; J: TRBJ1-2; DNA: TGTGCCAGCAGTGGGACAGGGAACTATGGCTACACCTTC; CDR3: CASSGTGNYGYTF
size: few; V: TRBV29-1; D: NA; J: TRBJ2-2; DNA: TGCAGCGTTGGCCGGTTGGACGGGGAGCTGTTTTTT; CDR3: CSVGRLDGELFF
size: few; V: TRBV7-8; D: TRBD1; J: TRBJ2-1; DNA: TGTGCCAGCAGCTTAGCCCAGGGACAGAGTGAGCAGTTCTTC; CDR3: CASSLAQGQSEQFF
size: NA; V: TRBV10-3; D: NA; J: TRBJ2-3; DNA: TGTGCCATCAGTGAATTGGGCACAGATACGCAGTATTTT; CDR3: CAISELGTDTQYF
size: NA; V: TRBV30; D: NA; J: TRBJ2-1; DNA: TGTGCCTGGAGTGTAGGGCAGGGCCATGAGCAGTTCTTC; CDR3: CAWSVGQGHEQFF
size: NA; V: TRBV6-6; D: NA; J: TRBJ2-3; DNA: TGTGCCAGCAGTTACTCAGGGGCTGGCGGGACAGATACGCAGTATTTT; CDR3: CASSYSGAGGTDTQYF
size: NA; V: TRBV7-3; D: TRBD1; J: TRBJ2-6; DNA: TGTGCCAGCAGCCCCTCAGGGGGTATGGGTGGGGCCAACGTCCTGACTTTC; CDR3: CASSPSGGMGGANVLTF
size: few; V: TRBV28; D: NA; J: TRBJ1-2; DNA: TGTGCCAGCAGTTTTGACAGGAGTTATGGCTACACCTTC; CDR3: CASSFDRSYGYTF
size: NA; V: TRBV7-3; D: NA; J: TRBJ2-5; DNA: TGTGCCAGCAGCTCGTACGGTGGGGAGACCCAGTACTTC; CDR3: CASSSYGGETQYF
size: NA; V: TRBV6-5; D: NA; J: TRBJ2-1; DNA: TGTGCCAGCAGTTACTCAAATCTGGGGGGTCATGAGCAGTTCTTC; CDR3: CASSYSNLGGHEQFF
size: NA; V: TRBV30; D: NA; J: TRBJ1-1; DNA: TGTGCCTGGAGTCCCAGCTTGGGGTTGAACACTGAAGCTTTCTTT; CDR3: CAWSPSLGLNTEAFF
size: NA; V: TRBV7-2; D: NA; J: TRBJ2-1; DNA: TGTGCCAGCACGCGGGGTGACGTCAATGAGCAGTTCTTC; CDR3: CASTRGDVNEQFF
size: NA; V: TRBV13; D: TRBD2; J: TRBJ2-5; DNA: TGTGCCAGCGTAAAGCGGGGGGCTGAAGAGACCCAGTACTTC; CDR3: CASVKRGAEETQYF
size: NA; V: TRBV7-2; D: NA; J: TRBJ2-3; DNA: TGTGCCAGCAGCTTATTGGGGGATACGCAGTATTTT; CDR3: CASSLLGDTQYF
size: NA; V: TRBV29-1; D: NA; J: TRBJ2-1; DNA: TGCAGCGTTGTAAGGGATAGGGATGAGCAGTTCTTC; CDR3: CSVVRDRDEQFF
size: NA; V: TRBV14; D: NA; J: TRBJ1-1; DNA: TGTGCCAGCAGCCAAGAACCTTGGGGTCTTTCTGAAGCTTTCTTT; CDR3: CASSQEPWGLSEAFF
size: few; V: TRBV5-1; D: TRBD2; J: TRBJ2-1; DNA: TGCGCCAGCGGATATAGCGGGGGCCTAACCTACAATGAGCAGTTCTTC; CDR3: CASGYSGGLTYNEQFF
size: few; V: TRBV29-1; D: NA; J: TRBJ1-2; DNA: TGCAGCGTTGATCTGTGGAACTATGGCTACACCTTC; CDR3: CSVDLWNYGYTF
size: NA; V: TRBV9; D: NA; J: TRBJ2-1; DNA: TGTGCCAGCAGCTCCCTCGACAGCTCCTACAATGAGCAGTTCTTC; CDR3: CASSSLDSSYNEQFF
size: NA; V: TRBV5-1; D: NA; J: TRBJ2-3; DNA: TGCGCCAGCAGCCTGGACAGCGAATCGTCCCCGGCGCAGTATTTT; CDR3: CASSLDSESSPAQYF
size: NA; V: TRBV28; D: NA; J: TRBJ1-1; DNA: TGTGCCAGCAGTCCCGCGGACAGCACTGAAGCTTTCTTT; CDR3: CASSPADSTEAFF
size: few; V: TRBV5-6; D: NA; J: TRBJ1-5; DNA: TGTGCCAGCAGCTTGGGTCACAATCAGCCCCAGCATTTT; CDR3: CASSLGHNQPQHF